This TCR beta chain was identified during a study of T cells expressing NK-cell markers. The CDR3 runs 13 residues. Germline CDR1 is SNHLY and CDR2 is FYNNEI. Using the 5' RACE reads, TCRdb records one entry per CDR3 protein without DNA. The table for this sample gives about 430,000 distinct CDR3 sequences. The chain employs TRBV2 and TRBJ2-2. The TCR sequence derives from a woman in her 50s in good health. Sample: blood T cells: a sorted CD56 or NKG2C T cell subset, CD4+ or CD8+ T cells, or bulk PBMC T cells (not recorded which). The CDR3 sequence: CASRYRNTGELFF. The full variable domain, its missing parts supplied by reference TRBV2 and TRBJ2-2, is EPEVTQTPSHQVTQMGQEVILRCVPISNHLYFYWYRQILGQKVEFLVSFYNNEISEKSEIFDDQFSVERPDGSNFTLKIRSTKLEDSAMYFCASRYRNTGELFFGEGSRLTVL.